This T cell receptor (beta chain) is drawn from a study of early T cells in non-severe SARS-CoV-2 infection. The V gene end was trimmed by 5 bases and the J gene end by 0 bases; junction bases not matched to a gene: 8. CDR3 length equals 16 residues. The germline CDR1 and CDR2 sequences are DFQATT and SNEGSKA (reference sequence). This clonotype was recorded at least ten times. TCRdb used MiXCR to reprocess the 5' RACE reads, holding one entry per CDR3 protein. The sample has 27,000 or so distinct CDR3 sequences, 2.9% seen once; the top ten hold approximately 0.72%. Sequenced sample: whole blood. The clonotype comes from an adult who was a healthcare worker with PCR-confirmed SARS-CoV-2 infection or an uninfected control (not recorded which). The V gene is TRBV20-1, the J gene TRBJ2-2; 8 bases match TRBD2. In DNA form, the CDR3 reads TGCAGTGCTCCAATAGCGGGGTATACGAACACCGGGGAGCTGTTTTTT. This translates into CSAPIAGYTNTGELFF.